The present entry profiles one TCR beta chain with its context. The specificity of this receptor is unknown. Base qualities were left out, and no much larger clone turns up one base away. Sequences SGHDN (CDR1) and FVKESK (CDR2) are obtained from the germline V gene. CDR3 length: 13 amino acids, cysteine to phenylalanine. Only the CDR3 portion is preserved as DNA: 39 bases, with reading frame beginning at the first base. Germline trimming: 3 bases from V, 6 bases from J; junction bases outside gene matches: 4. The entry originates in a study of blood T cell repertoires in COVID-19 (TCRdb year 2020). Context from the whole study: Samples from collaborators originated in the United States, Italy and Spain and spanned both the acute and convalescent phases of COVID-19. The material from the prospective study consisted of cDNA or gDNA derived from T cells, B-cell-depleted T cells, or PBMCs. Deeply sampled blood TCRbeta repertoires from subjects exposed to, actively infected with, or recovered from COVID-19 were included in the dataset. The repertoires were released in a freely available public database intended as a resource for research on the immune response to SARS-CoV-2. Samples were obtained from the ongoing ImmuneRACE study (first 160 participants) and from 1,000 to 1,500 subjects provided by 6 global collaborators. Sample metadata almost always included a de-identified subject ID, COVID-19 status, age in years and sex. HLA class I and class II types, where available, came from metadata supplied by the sample provider rather than from assay-based typing. Overall study outcomes, separate from this receptor: The amount of clinical and demographic metadata varied by source and participant and was provided uncurated.

The immunoSEQ Assay, a bias-controlled multiplex PCR, was used to amplify TCRbeta CDR3 regions from genomic DNA. On the study's bioinformatics: The number of nucleated cells in each sample was estimated from the amplification of reference gene primers within the assay. To quantify the absolute abundance of each unique TCRbeta CDR3 rearrangement, sequence reads were collapsed and filtered. For each sample, productive Simpson clonality was calculated as the square root of Simpson's diversity index over productive rearrangements. Not all clones reach the TCRdb copy of this immuneACCESS table, which keeps in-frame sequences only. Checked studies attribute under half of the gap to unresolved V genes and leave the rest unexplained. From that table come the V and J calls and clone size; the DNA was used to work out D and trimming. Recorded for this sample are fewer than 70,000 clones; 85% to 90% of them occurred a single time. The ten largest account for 2.5% to 3% of the sample.

The collaborating institutions used their own protocols to collect whole blood in K2EDTA tubes. For TCRbeta analysis, collaborators shipped samples in one of three forms: frozen whole blood, isolated PBMCs, or DNA extracted from either of those sample types. The V gene is TRBV14 and the J gene is TRBJ1-2, and TRBD1 matches 7 of the central bases. The specimen sequenced was peripheral blood. This receptor was identified in a man aged 45 to 65 with acute or convalescent COVID-19. The CDR3 protein: CASSQRQGHGYTF. The DNA sequence follows: TGTGCCAGCAGCCAGCGACAGGGCCATGGCTACACCTTC.